This T cell receptor beta chain was sequenced during a study of T cell responses to AZD1222 COVID-19 vaccine. Study-wide results and caveats: Without day 14 samples, only post-peak T cell repertoires were studied. Of the AZD1222 recipients, only 5 or 6 were seropositive at baseline. Spike-specific TCR breadth and depth were elevated following two AZD1222 doses. Spike as a whole was targeted by vaccine-associated CD4 TCRs, dominant at 160-218 and 743-854.

Generated by immunoSEQ multiplex PCR, the TCRdb table keeps only in-frame clones and is missing some. Among 140,000 to 150,000 clones listed, just over 90% were seen once. This CDR3 region has 14 residues. Trimming took 4 bases from V and 5 from J, leaving 12 bases between them. Germline V gives CDR1 SNHLY, CDR2 FYNNEI. Points on this clone: The target antigen is unknown.

Sequencing was performed on peripheral blood, taken on day 0 of AZD1222 vaccination. The origin of this receptor is an adult in good health. V usage is TRBV2 and J usage is TRBJ1-5, with D unresolved. CDR3 loop: CASSGVISHQPQHF. The CDR3 nucleotides are TGTGCCAGCAGTGGGGTGATAAGCCATCAGCCCCAGCATTTT.